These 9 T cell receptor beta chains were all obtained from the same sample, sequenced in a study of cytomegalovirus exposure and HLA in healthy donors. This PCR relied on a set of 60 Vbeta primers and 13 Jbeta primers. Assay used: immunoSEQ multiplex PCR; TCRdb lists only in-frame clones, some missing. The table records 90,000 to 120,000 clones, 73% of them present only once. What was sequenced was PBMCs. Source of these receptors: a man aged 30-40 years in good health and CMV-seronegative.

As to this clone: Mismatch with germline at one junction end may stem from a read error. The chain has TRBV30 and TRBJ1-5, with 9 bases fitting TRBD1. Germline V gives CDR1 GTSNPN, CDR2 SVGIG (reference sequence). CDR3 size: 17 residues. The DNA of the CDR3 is TGTGCCTGGAGTGCCCCCCCGGGACAGGGTTACAATCGGCCCCAGCATTTT. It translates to CAWSAPPGQGYNRPQHF.

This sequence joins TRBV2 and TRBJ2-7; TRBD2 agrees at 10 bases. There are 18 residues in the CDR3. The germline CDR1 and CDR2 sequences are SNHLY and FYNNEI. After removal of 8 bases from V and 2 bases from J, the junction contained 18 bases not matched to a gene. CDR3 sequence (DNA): TGTGCCAGCGCCGACGGGAGGCTAGCGGGAGTTTGGACCTACGAGCAGTACTTC. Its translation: CASADGRLAGVWTYEQYF.

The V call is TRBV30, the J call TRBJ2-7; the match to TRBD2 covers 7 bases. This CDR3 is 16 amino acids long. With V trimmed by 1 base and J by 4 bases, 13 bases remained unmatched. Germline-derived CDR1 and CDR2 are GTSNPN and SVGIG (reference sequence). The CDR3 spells CAWSAQLAIGGYEQYF. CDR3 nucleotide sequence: TGTGCCTGGAGTGCACAACTAGCGATTGGGGGTTACGAGCAGTACTTC.

This chain's CDR3 is CASSPRRENYGYTF. Here the CDR3 DNA reads TGTGCCAGCTCACCACGACGGGAGAATTATGGCTACACCTTC. The rearrangement links TRBV18 to TRBJ1-2; no reliable D call. This CDR3 region has 14 residues. V was cut by 1 base and J by 5 bases, with 11 bases left in between. Germline CDR1 and CDR2: KGHSH and LQKENI.

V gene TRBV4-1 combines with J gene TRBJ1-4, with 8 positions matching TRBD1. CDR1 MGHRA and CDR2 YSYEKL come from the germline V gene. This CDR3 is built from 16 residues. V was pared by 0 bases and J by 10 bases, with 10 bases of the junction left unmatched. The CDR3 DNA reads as TGCGCCAGCAGCCAAGATATTTGGGCAGGGGGCGTAAAACTGTTTTTT. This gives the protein CASSQDIWAGGVKLFF.

The CDR3, as DNA: TGTGCCAGCAGAGAAACAGGGAGTGTAGGCACAGATACGCAGTATTTT. Encoded protein: CASRETGSVGTDTQYF. The chain joins TRBV6-1 to TRBJ2-3; D possibly corresponds to TRBD1 (6 bases). The CDR3 runs to 16 residues. Germline values: CDR1 MNHNS, CDR2 SASEGT. Trimming shortened V by 6 bases and J by 1 base, and 17 bases separated the two germline ends.

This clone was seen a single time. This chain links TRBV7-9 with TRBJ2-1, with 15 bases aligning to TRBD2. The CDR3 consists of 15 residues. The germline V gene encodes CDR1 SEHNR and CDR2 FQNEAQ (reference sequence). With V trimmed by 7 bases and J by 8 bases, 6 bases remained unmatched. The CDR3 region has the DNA TGTGCCAGCACCCCGGGACTAGCGGGGGGCGATGAGCAGTTCTTC. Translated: CASTPGLAGGDEQFF. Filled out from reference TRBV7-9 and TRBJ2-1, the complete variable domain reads DTGVSQNPRHKITKRGQNVTFRCDPISEHNRLYWYRQTLGQGPEFLTYFQNEAQLEKSRLLSDRFSAERPKGSFSTLEIQRTEQGDSAMYLCASTPGLAGGDEQFFGPGTRLTVL.

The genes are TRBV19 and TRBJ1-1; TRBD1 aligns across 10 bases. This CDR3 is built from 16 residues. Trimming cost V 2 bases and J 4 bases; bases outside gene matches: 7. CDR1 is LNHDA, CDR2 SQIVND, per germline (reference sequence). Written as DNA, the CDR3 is TGTGCCAGTAGTATAAGGGACAGGGGAGGCGGCACTGAAGCTTTCTTT. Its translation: CASSIRDRGGGTEAFF.

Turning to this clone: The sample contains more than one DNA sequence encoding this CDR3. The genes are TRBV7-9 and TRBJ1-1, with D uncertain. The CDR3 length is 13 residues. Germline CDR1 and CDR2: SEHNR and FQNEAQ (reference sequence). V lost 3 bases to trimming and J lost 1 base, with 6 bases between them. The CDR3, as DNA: TGTGCCAGCAGCTTTCAACAGAACACTGAAGCTTTCTTT. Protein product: CASSFQQNTEAFF.